The 18 T cell receptor beta chains listed next were all sequenced from one sample in a study of STAT5B mutations in CD4+ large granular lymphocyte leukemia. Libraries were prepared by immunoSEQ multiplex PCR; TCRdb keeps only in-frame clonotypes and omits some of them. The data contain 23,000 or so clones, 70% to 80% of them singletons. The source material was CD4+ T cells from blood buffy coats. The source is a human donor in good health.

The chain couples TRBV7-2 to TRBJ2-5; 9 bases fit TRBD2. The CDR3 contains 14 residues. The V and J ends lost 5 bases and 5 bases, in that order; junction bases with no gene match: 6. From germline, CDR1 is SGHTA and CDR2 FQGNSA. The CDR3: CASSLRGGGETQYF. The CDR3 nucleotides read TGTGCCAGCAGCCTGCGGGGGGGTGGGGAGACCCAGTACTTC.

This chain uses TRBV6-5 with TRBJ1-4, with 7 bases aligning to TRBD1. The V gene end was trimmed by 3 bases and the J gene end by 8 bases; junction bases not matched to a gene: 12. There are 16 residues in the CDR3. CDR1 is MNHEY and CDR2 is SVGAGI in the germline V gene. This CDR3 reads CASSYRRQGGGEKLFF. CDR3 coding DNA: TGTGCCAGCAGTTATCGTCGACAGGGAGGAGGAGAAAAACTGTTTTTT.

This clone was seen once. The J gene is TRBJ1-2, the V gene TRBV18; TRBD1 agrees at 7 bases. Trimming took 6 bases from V and 4 from J; bases not matched to a gene: 5. Germline CDR1 reads KGHSH; CDR2 reads LQKENI. This CDR3 is built from 13 residues. This CDR3 is CASSEAGGYGYTF. The DNA for the CDR3 is TGTGCCAGCTCTGAAGCAGGGGGCTATGGCTACACCTTC. The full variable domain, its missing parts supplied by reference TRBV18 and TRBJ1-2, is NAGVMQNPRHLVRRRGQEARLRCSPMKGHSHVYWYRQLPEEGLKFMVYLQKENIIDESGMPKERFSAEFPKEGPSILRIQQVVRGDSAAYFCASSEAGGYGYTFGSGTRLTVV.

This clone was seen more than once but under ten times. The genes are TRBV5-1 and TRBJ1-4; D possibly corresponds to TRBD1 (5 bases). Trimming took off 0 bases at V and 5 bases at J, with 11 bases between the two ends. The CDR3 has 15 residues. Germline CDR1 SGHRS, CDR2 YFSETQ. The CDR3 sequence is CASSLAGTGNEKLFF. CDR3 nucleotides: TGCGCCAGCAGCTTGGCCGGGACGGGGAATGAAAAACTGTTTTTT.

This rearrangement joins TRBV7-3 to TRBJ2-7, with a tentative D call TRBD2 (7 bases). The V gene lost 5 bases and the J gene lost 5 bases, with 22 bases spanning the gap. This CDR3 spans 16 amino acids. Germline values: CDR1 SGHTA, CDR2 FQGTGA. This CDR3 reads CASSPGGGSSLNEQYF. The CDR3 coding sequence is TGTGCCAGCAGCCCCGGGGGCGGGAGCTCACTCAACGAGCAGTACTTC.

The CDR3 bases are TGTGCCAGCAGTTCACCATGGGGACAGGGTCAGCCCCAGCATTTT. This codes for CASSSPWGQGQPQHF. The chain employs TRBV28 and TRBJ1-5, with 9 positions matching TRBD1. Germline CDR1 is MDHEN and CDR2 is SYDVKM. The ends lost 4 bases at V and 6 bases at J; junction bases unmatched: 7. The CDR3 runs to 15 residues.

The chain is built from TRBV2 and TRBJ1-6; possible D gene TRBD1, 5 bases. There are 11 residues in the CDR3. Trimming left V 8 bases short and J 13 bases short, with 12 bases between. Germline assignment: CDR1 SNHLY and CDR2 FYNNEI. CDR3 protein: CASAIWGPLHF. DNA of the CDR3: TGTGCCAGCGCGATTTGGGGCCCCCTCCACTTT.

The chain is built from TRBV7-2 and TRBJ2-6; D possibly corresponds to TRBD1 (5 bases). V was pared by 2 bases and J by 2 bases, with 7 bases between. This CDR3 is 15 amino acids long. Germline V gene data show CDR1 as SGHTA and CDR2 as FQGNSA. The CDR3 DNA sequence: TGTGCCAGCAGCTTACAGGGCGCTGGGGCCAACGTCCTGACTTTC. Its translation is CASSLQGAGANVLTF.

The V gene is TRBV27, the J gene TRBJ2-6; D might be TRBD1 (6 bases). Germline lookup yields CDR1 MNHEY and CDR2 SMNVEV (reference sequence). Trimming removed 8 bases at V and 0 bases at J, with 20 bases between. The CDR3 is 18 residues long. CDR3 in DNA: TGTGCCAGCGGGGCGACAGGACTTGTACACTCTGGGGCCAACGTCCTGACTTTC. Translated: CASGATGLVHSGANVLTF.

The CDR3 DNA reads TGTGCCAGCAGCCCCTCATACATGCGGGGGGCTAACTATGGCTACACCTTC. It specifies CASSPSYMRGANYGYTF. The V and J genes are TRBV7-8 and TRBJ1-2; D may be TRBD1 (5 bases). The germline gives CDR1 SGHVS, CDR2 FQNEAQ. The ends were cut back, 5 bases at V and 0 bases at J, with 19 bases in the middle. The CDR3 consists of 17 residues.

This chain links TRBV30 with TRBJ2-2, with D tentatively TRBD1 or TRBD2 (5 bases each). Trimming removed 3 bases at V and 7 bases at J, with 18 bases between. The CDR3 sequence is 15 residues long. CDR1 and CDR2 (germline): GTSNPN, SVGIG (reference sequence). CDR3 amino acids: CAWSRRRERGGELFF. CDR3 bases: TGTGCCTGGAGCCGACGACGTGAGAGGGGCGGGGAGCTGTTTTTT.

V gene TRBV27 combines with J gene TRBJ2-2, with D tentatively TRBD2 (5 bases). The germline CDR1 and CDR2 sequences are MNHEY and SMNVEV (reference sequence). This CDR3 is 13 amino acids long. V lost 3 bases and J lost 7, with 9 bases in between. The CDR3 sequence is CASSFNAGGELFF. In DNA form, the CDR3 reads TGTGCCAGCAGTTTTAATGCGGGCGGGGAGCTGTTTTTT.

This sequence joins TRBV9 and TRBJ1-1; no clear D gene. The V gene lost 2 bases and the J gene lost 5 bases, with 10 bases spanning the gap. Germline-derived CDR1 and CDR2 are SGDLS and YYNGEE. The CDR3 is made up of 13 amino acids. CDR3 amino acids: CASSVVGSTEAFF. CDR3 nucleotides: TGTGCCAGCAGCGTGGTGGGTAGTACTGAAGCTTTCTTT.

The rearrangement joins TRBV5-5 to TRBJ2-5; D may be TRBD1 or TRBD2 (6 bases each). Germline-derived CDR1 and CDR2 are SGHKS and YYEKEE (reference sequence). This CDR3 region has 14 residues. V was shortened by 5 bases and J by 2 bases, with 13 bases between the two germline ends. CDR3 residues: CASRFGGGQETQYF. CDR3 DNA sequence: TGTGCCAGCAGATTCGGGGGCGGTCAAGAGACCCAGTACTTC.

This chain joins TRBV6-5 and TRBJ2-4; no clear D. The germline CDR1 and CDR2 sequences are MNHEY and SVGAGI. The CDR3 spans 15 residues. V was shortened by 5 bases and J by 0 bases, with 11 bases between the two germline ends. CDR3: CASSQNRLAKNIQYF. The CDR3 DNA is TGTGCCAGCAGTCAGAACCGATTAGCCAAAAACATTCAGTACTTC.

The chain carries TRBV5-1 and TRBJ2-5, with D maybe TRBD2 (6 bases). V lost 0 bases to trimming and J lost 3 bases, with 12 bases between them. Germline V lookup: CDR1 SGHRS, CDR2 YFSETQ. CDR3 length: 15 amino acids. The CDR3 here is CASSLAGLSKETQYF. As DNA, the CDR3 is TGCGCCAGCAGCTTGGCGGGACTGTCTAAAGAGACCCAGTACTTC. Full variable domain (rest looked up from reference TRBV5-1 and TRBJ2-5): KAGVTQTPRYLIKTRGQQVTLSCSPISGHRSVSWYQQTPGQGLQFLFEYFSETQRNKGNFPGRFSGRQFSNSRSEMNVSTLELGDSALYLCASSLAGLSKETQYFGPGTRLLVL.

The chain carries TRBV7-8 and TRBJ2-7; D is possibly TRBD2 (5 bases). Germline V gene lookup returns CDR1 SGHVS and CDR2 FQNEAQ. This CDR3 has 16 amino acids. V lost 1 base and J 0 bases, leaving 13 bases between the germline ends. DNA for the CDR3: TGTGCCAGCAGCTTAGTACGTGAAGGGAGCTCCTACGAGCAGTACTTC. This translates into CASSLVREGSSYEQYF.

The chain links TRBV11-3 to TRBJ2-3; D remains ambiguous. CDR3 size: 14 residues. The V gene's germline CDR1 is SGHNT and CDR2 YENEEA. The ends were cut back, 1 base at V and 3 bases at J, with 8 bases in the middle. This CDR3 is CASSLVGRTDTQYF. The DNA for the CDR3 is TGTGCCAGCAGCTTAGTGGGCAGAACAGATACGCAGTATTTT.